Listed below are T cell receptor beta chains from one sample, sequenced in a study of T-cell memory formation after mild COVID-19. A single record per CDR3 protein comes from TCRdb applying MiXCR to the 5' RACE reads. Altogether approximately 260,000 distinct CDR3 sequences are present, about 16% being singletons, with the ten largest covering 3.5%. Specimen: PBMCs or a T cell subset sorted from them (not recorded which). The receptors stem from a man aged 18 to 29 who had mild COVID-19 (a few samples of this study predate the infection). Cell type and time point are not known. Both conserved end residues are part of each CDR3. D genes are given only for firm matches. Size values are once, few and many counts, or a class for expanded clones, and some rows have none.

- TRBJ2-7 TRBV3-1 few CASSQFGASYEQYF TGTGCCAGCAGCCAGTTCGGGGCTTCCTACGAGCAGTACTTC
- TRBJ2-6 TRBV20-1 few CSAARGLTSGANVLTF TGCAGTGCGGCACGGGGATTAACCTCTGGGGCCAACGTCCTGACTTTC
- TRBJ1-2 TRBV7-6 - CASSRDIGNYGYTF TGTGCCAGCAGCCGGGACATCGGGAACTATGGCTACACCTTC
- TRBJ2-1 TRBV5-1 many CASSLAAGSYNEQFF TGCGCCAGCAGCTTAGCGGCTGGCTCCTACAATGAGCAGTTCTTC
- TRBJ2-7 TRBV20-1 few CSASNPGLLYEQYF TGCAGTGCTAGTAATCCGGGACTTCTCTACGAGCAGTACTTC
- TRBJ2-6 TRBV20-1 - CSASGANVLTF TGCAGTGCATCTGGGGCCAACGTCCTGACTTTC
TRBD2 TRBJ2-5 TRBV5-1 many CASTYAGGPGTQYF TGCGCCAGCACCTACGCGGGGGGCCCAGGAACCCAGTACTTC
- TRBJ1-6 TRBV4-1 many CASSHQTRGPRFRNSPLHF TGCGCCAGCAGCCACCAAACGCGGGGACCAAGGTTTCGTAATTCACCCCTCCACTTT
- TRBJ1-3 TRBV6-5 - CASSYSLLVEQGGNTIYF TGTGCCAGCAGTTACTCGCTACTGGTTGAACAGGGTGGAAACACCATATATTTT
- TRBJ2-3 TRBV4-1 many CASSQEGHPSTDTQYF TGCGCCAGCAGCCAAGAGGGACATCCTAGCACAGATACGCAGTATTTT
- TRBJ1-2 TRBV7-9 - CASSLIGGTTGGYTF TGTGCCAGCAGCTTAATCGGCGGGACAACGGGTGGCTACACCTTC
- TRBJ1-5 TRBV19 - CASSIRANQPQHF TGTGCCAGTAGTATCAGGGCCAATCAGCCCCAGCATTTT
TRBD1 TRBJ1-2 TRBV20-1 - CSARGSRDRGNYGYTF TGCAGTGCTAGAGGCTCCCGGGACAGGGGGAATTATGGCTACACCTTC
- TRBJ1-6 TRBV9 few CASSSSTAPLHF TGTGCCAGCAGCTCCTCCACGGCCCCCCTCCACTTT
- TRBJ2-1 TRBV10-3 few CAISPVGPEQFF TGTGCCATCAGTCCCGTGGGGCCTGAGCAGTTCTTC
- TRBJ1-1 TRBV24-1 - CATRGSHTEAFF TGTGCCACCCGGGGGTCTCACACTGAAGCTTTCTTT
TRBD1 TRBJ2-5 TRBV7-6 - CASSRQGETQYF TGTGCCAGCAGTCGACAGGGGGAGACCCAGTACTTC
TRBD2 TRBJ2-7 TRBV7-9 - CASSLARGLALYEQYF TGTGCCAGCAGCTTAGCGCGGGGACTAGCCCTCTACGAGCAGTACTTC
TRBD1 TRBJ1-1 TRBV20-1 - CSAGQGSAEAFF TGCAGTGCTGGACAGGGTAGTGCTGAAGCTTTCTTT
- TRBJ1-1 TRBV6-6 few CASSYGHRYTEAFF TGTGCCAGCAGTTACGGACACCGCTACACTGAAGCTTTCTTT
TRBD1 TRBJ1-1 TRBV4-2 few CASSQALTGGAAEAFF TGTGCCAGCAGCCAAGCGTTGACAGGGGGCGCGGCTGAAGCTTTCTTT
TRBD2 TRBJ2-1 TRBV7-9 few CASSLWSGAGDEQFF TGTGCCAGCAGCTTGTGGAGCGGGGCGGGGGATGAGCAGTTCTTC
TRBD2 TRBJ2-5 TRBV7-2 - CASSYRLAGGETQYF TGTGCCAGCAGCTACAGGCTAGCGGGGGGGGAGACCCAGTACTTC
- TRBJ2-5 TRBV20-1 few CSARWETQYF TGCAGTGCTAGATGGGAGACCCAGTACTTC
TRBD1 TRBJ1-4 TRBV27 - CASSPDRGGEKLFF TGTGCCAGCAGTCCGGACAGGGGAGGTGAAAAACTGTTTTTT
- TRBJ2-7 TRBV7-2 - CASSLVGTGLYEQYF TGTGCCAGCAGCTTAGTCGGCACAGGGTTGTACGAGCAGTACTTC
TRBD2 TRBJ2-5 TRBV4-3 few CASSSGGTYQETQYF TGCGCCAGCAGCTCGGGGGGGACGTACCAAGAGACCCAGTACTTC
TRBD1 TRBJ1-3 TRBV29-1 few CSVAMTGRASGNTIYF TGCAGCGTTGCGATGACAGGGAGGGCCTCTGGAAACACCATATATTTT
- TRBJ2-3 TRBV7-9 - CASSHNGGHTDTQYF TGTGCCAGCAGCCACAACGGGGGGCACACAGATACGCAGTATTTT
TRBD2 TRBJ2-5 TRBV4-2 few CASSRSAGGVLETQYF TGTGCCAGCAGCCGCAGTGCGGGGGGGGTACTCGAGACCCAGTACTTC
TRBD2 TRBJ2-3 TRBV11-2 - CASSAQTSGGADTQYF TGTGCCAGCAGCGCCCAGACTAGCGGGGGGGCAGATACGCAGTATTTT
- TRBJ1-1 TRBV12-3/TRBV12-4 few CASSFRRRNTEAFF TGTGCCAGCAGTTTTCGGAGACGCAACACTGAAGCTTTCTTT
- TRBJ1-1 TRBV7-3 many CASSLQPNTEAFF TGTGCCAGCAGCCTTCAACCGAACACTGAAGCTTTCTTT
TRBD2 TRBJ2-3 TRBV27 - CASSPRTSADTQYF TGTGCCAGCAGTCCTCGGACTAGTGCAGATACGCAGTATTTT
- TRBJ1-2 TRBV2 many CASSLTRITSHPWGYTF TGTGCCAGCAGCCTGACACGAATCACCTCGCACCCTTGGGGCTACACCTTC
TRBD2 TRBJ2-5 TRBV27 - CATRTSGGKTQYF TGTGCCACCCGGACTAGCGGGGGGAAGACCCAGTACTTC
TRBD2 TRBJ2-7 TRBV3-1 - CASSQTSGGYSYEQYF TGTGCCAGCAGCCAGACTAGCGGGGGGTACTCCTACGAGCAGTACTTC
- TRBJ2-4 TRBV6-5 - CASSYGAGIDIQYF TGTGCCAGCAGTTACGGGGCAGGGATAGACATTCAGTACTTC
TRBD1 TRBJ2-1 TRBV18 few CASSPGGQGFDEQFF TGTGCCAGCTCACCAGGGGGACAGGGATTCGATGAGCAGTTCTTC
- TRBJ2-3 TRBV5-5 - CASSPSVGQGGDTQYF TGTGCCAGCAGCCCGTCGGTCGGGCAGGGAGGAGATACGCAGTATTTT
TRBD2 TRBJ2-1 TRBV9 - CASSTLAGGPRNEQFF TGTGCCAGCAGCACTCTAGCGGGGGGGCCGAGGAATGAGCAGTTCTTC